Listed here are 22 T cell receptor beta chains from one sample, sequenced in a study of T cell responses to AZD1222 COVID-19 vaccine. Some clones are missing from TCRdb's copy, which holds only in-frame ones; the method was immunoSEQ multiplex PCR. The sample lists approximately 150,000 clones, around 94% seen once, with 0.9% in the top ten. The sequencing used peripheral blood, collected on day 0 of AZD1222 vaccination. The receptors were gathered from an adult in good health.

This clone appeared once. This chain uses TRBV19 with TRBJ1-6; D is uncertain. Trimming stripped 7 bases from V and 0 bases from J, with 10 bases between. Germline V CDR1 and CDR2: LNHDA, SQIVND (reference sequence). CDR3 length equals 15 residues. The DNA of the CDR3 is TGTGCCAGTAAAACCTTCAGCTCCTATAATTCACCCCTCCACTTT. Protein: CASKTFSSYNSPLHF.

The V gene is TRBV5-1, the J gene TRBJ2-1; TRBD1 agrees at 8 bases. V dropped 0 bases and J dropped 3; count of bases not matched to a gene: 5. There are 16 residues in the CDR3. The germline CDR1 and CDR2 sequences are SGHRS and YFSETQ. The DNA of the CDR3 is TGCGCCAGCAGCTTGGTCGCCGGGACAGGCTACAATGAGCAGTTCTTC. It translates to CASSLVAGTGYNEQFF.

This sequence joins TRBV9 and TRBJ1-1; maybe TRBD1 (5 bases). The V gene lost 4 bases and the J gene lost 1 base, with 11 bases spanning the gap. This CDR3 is 14 amino acids long. CDR1 is SGDLS, CDR2 YYNGEE, per germline. The CDR3 DNA is TGTGCCAGCAGCTTCCAGACAGAGAACACTGAAGCTTTCTTT. The encoded protein is CASSFQTENTEAFF.

Concerning this clone: The same CDR3 arises from other DNA sequences in this sample as well. The gene calls are TRBV30 and TRBJ1-2, with D unclear. The V end lost 0 bases, the J end lost 4 bases, and 3 bases lay between the germline ends. The CDR3 loop spans 11 amino acids. CDR1 is GTSNPN, CDR2 SVGIG, per germline (reference sequence). The CDR3 loop reads CAWSVSYGYTF. CDR3 bases: TGTGCCTGGAGTGTATCCTATGGCTACACCTTC.

This clone was recorded only once. The J gene is TRBJ1-6, the V gene TRBV7-9; D might be TRBD1 (6 bases). CDR1 and CDR2 from the germline V gene are SEHNR and FQNEAQ (reference sequence). This CDR3 has 15 amino acids. V was trimmed by 4 bases and J by 7 bases, leaving 14 bases between them. CDR3 amino acids: CASSSTQGTNSPLHF. Here the CDR3 DNA reads TGTGCCAGCAGCTCAACACAGGGAACGAATTCACCCCTCCACTTT.

The chain employs TRBV4-3 and TRBJ1-2; D is undetermined. The CDR3 totals 13 residues. V was pared by 4 bases and J by 4 bases, with 10 bases between. Germline V CDR1 and CDR2: LGHNA, YSLEER. The DNA for the CDR3 is TGCGCCAGCAGCCCCTTTCCGCGCTATGGCTACACCTTC. Amino acids: CASSPFPRYGYTF.

J is TRBJ1-2 and V is TRBV7-9, with D hard to call. The V end lost 5 bases, the J end lost 3 bases, and 13 bases lay between the germline ends. The length of the CDR3 is 14 residues. Germline-derived CDR1 and CDR2 are SEHNR and FQNEAQ (reference sequence). The CDR3 DNA reads TGTGCCAGCAGCCTAACAGATTCTTACTATGGCTACACCTTC. Protein product: CASSLTDSYYGYTF.

The J gene is TRBJ2-7, the V gene TRBV28; possibly TRBD2 for D (5 bases). V lost 7 bases to trimming and J lost 2 bases, with 9 bases between them. The CDR3 runs to 12 residues. Looked up from germline, CDR1 is MDHEN and CDR2 is SYDVKM. The CDR3 coding sequence is TGTGCCAGCACAGGACTTCCCTACGAGCAGTACTTC. The encoded protein is CASTGLPYEQYF.

V usage is TRBV2 and J usage is TRBJ1-2; D is uncertain. Trimming took off 2 bases at V and 6 bases at J, with 16 bases between the two ends. CDR1 is SNHLY, CDR2 FYNNEI, per germline. CDR3 length equals 15 residues. The DNA for the CDR3 is TGTGCCAGCAGTGAAACTACAAGAGGGAAGGATGGCTACACCTTC. This gives the protein CASSETTRGKDGYTF.

This clone was recorded once. The chain carries TRBV28 and TRBJ1-5, with a tentative D call TRBD1 (5 bases). Trimming removed 3 bases from V and 3 bases from J, with 15 bases in between. CDR3 length: 16 amino acids. Germline V gene data show CDR1 as MDHEN and CDR2 as SYDVKM. The chain's CDR3 is CASSLGPGNFNQPQHF. The CDR3, as DNA: TGTGCCAGCAGTTTGGGGCCCGGGAACTTCAATCAGCCCCAGCATTTT.

V is TRBV5-1 and J is TRBJ1-6; a possible D gene is TRBD1 (5 bases). Trimming took 2 bases from V and 9 from J, leaving 18 bases between them. CDR1 and CDR2 from the germline V gene are SGHRS and YFSETQ. The CDR3 runs 16 residues. This CDR3 is CASSFGGGGKISPLHF. Here the CDR3 DNA reads TGCGCCAGCAGCTTTGGGGGAGGAGGGAAGATTTCACCCCTCCACTTT. Based on the CDR3 plus reference TRBV5-1 and TRBJ1-6, the full variable domain is KAGVTQTPRYLIKTRGQQVTLSCSPISGHRSVSWYQQTPGQGLQFLFEYFSETQRNKGNFPGRFSGRQFSNSRSEMNVSTLELGDSALYLCASSFGGGGKISPLHFGNGTRLTVT.

This clone appeared a single time. The chain couples TRBV9 to TRBJ2-6; D not resolved. Germline V gene lookup returns CDR1 SGDLS and CDR2 YYNGEE. The ends were cut back, 4 bases at V and 0 bases at J, with 8 bases in the middle. This CDR3 comprises 15 residues. The CDR3 region is CASSSPFSGANVLTF. The CDR3 DNA reads as TGTGCCAGCAGCTCCCCATTCTCTGGGGCCAACGTCCTGACTTTC.

The chain recombines TRBV5-6 with TRBJ1-2; possible D gene TRBD1, 5 bases. V was trimmed by 8 bases and J by 2 bases, leaving 7 bases between them. The germline V gene encodes CDR1 SGHDT and CDR2 YYEEEE. The length of the CDR3 is 11 residues. CDR3 region: CASWGNYGYTF. In nucleotides, the CDR3 is TGTGCCAGTTGGGGGAACTATGGCTACACCTTC. The entire variable domain, with the rest obtained from reference TRBV5-6 and TRBJ1-2, is as follows: DAGVTQSPTHLIKTRGQQVTLRCSPKSGHDTVSWYQQALGQGPQFIFQYYEEEERQRGNFPDRFSGHQFPNYSSELNVNALLLGDSALYLCASWGNYGYTFGSGTRLTVV.

V is TRBV5-3 and J is TRBJ2-5, with 7 bases aligning to TRBD2. TRBV5-3 is known as an ORF, though its function is uncertain. V lost 0 bases and J lost 3; bases outside the gene matches: 2. The CDR3 covers 14 residues. The CDR3 bases are TGTGCCAGAAGCTTGGCTGGGGGGGAAGAGACCCAGTACTTC. Amino acids: CARSLAGGEETQYF.

The genes are TRBV18 and TRBJ1-2; no clear D. Germline values: CDR1 KGHSH, CDR2 LQKENI. V lost 8 bases and J lost 5, with 18 bases in between. The CDR3 has 14 residues. The CDR3 DNA is TGTGCCAGCCAAATGGCAACCCCCCATTATGGCTACACCTTC. This sequence encodes CASQMATPHYGYTF.

This chain joins TRBV7-9 and TRBJ1-1; D possibly corresponds to TRBD1 (6 bases). The V and J ends lost 5 bases and 8 bases respectively, with 9 bases between them. Germline lookup yields CDR1 SEHNR and CDR2 FQNEAQ (reference sequence). CDR3 length equals 11 residues. Written as DNA, the CDR3 is TGTGCCAGCAGCCTAGGGACAGAAGCTTTCTTT. It yields the protein CASSLGTEAFF. Filled out from reference TRBV7-9 and TRBJ1-1, the complete variable domain reads DTGVSQNPRHKITKRGQNVTFRCDPISEHNRLYWYRQTLGQGPEFLTYFQNEAQLEKSRLLSDRFSAERPKGSFSTLEIQRTEQGDSAMYLCASSLGTEAFFGQGTRLTVV.

J is TRBJ1-3 and V is TRBV4-1; a weak D match, TRBD1 (5 bases). The CDR3 contains 17 residues. Looked up from germline, CDR1 is MGHRA and CDR2 is YSYEKL. Trimming took 0 bases from V and 5 from J, leaving 17 bases between them. The CDR3 DNA reads as TGCGCCAGCAGCCAAGAAGGGATCAAGAAGGGACGAAACACCATATATTTT. This sequence encodes CASSQEGIKKGRNTIYF.

The genes are TRBV12-3 or TRBV12-4 and TRBJ1-2, with D possibly being TRBD1 (5 bases). The CDR3 sequence is 13 residues long. Between the trimmed V and J ends, which lost 3 bases and 13 bases, there was a span of 18 bases. CDR3 residues: CASSFSVGGGGTF. In DNA form, the CDR3 reads TGTGCCAGCAGTTTCAGTGTTGGGGGAGGTGGCACCTTC.

The chain uses TRBV5-8 and TRBJ1-6; no firm D call. Germline CDR1 is SGHTS and CDR2 is YDEGEE. The CDR3 loop spans 15 amino acids. Trimming removed 0 bases from V and 0 bases from J, with 4 bases in between. CDR3 DNA sequence: TGTGCCAGCAGCTTGGACAGCTCCTATAATTCACCCCTCCACTTT. As protein: CASSLDSSYNSPLHF.

The gene calls are TRBV12-3 or TRBV12-4 and TRBJ2-7; 10 bases line up with TRBD1. The CDR3 covers 13 residues. J lost 6 bases, V lost 11 bases, and 10 bases had no gene match. The CDR3 sequence is CASLLGQGFEQYF. The CDR3 DNA follows: TGTGCCTCATTATTGGGACAGGGGTTCGAGCAGTACTTC.

This chain connects TRBV19 to TRBJ2-2, with a possible D match to TRBD1 (6 bases). Trimming left V 10 bases short and J 1 base short, with 22 bases between. The CDR3 runs to 17 residues. CDR1 is LNHDA, CDR2 SQIVND, per germline (reference sequence). Here the CDR3 DNA reads TGTGCCACCAGCAGGGGTAGGGGCCGAGGGAACACCGGGGAGCTGTTTTTT. This gives the protein CATSRGRGRGNTGELFF.

J is TRBJ2-2 and V is TRBV19; D possibly corresponds to TRBD2 (6 bases). The CDR3 spans 15 residues. Germline V lookup: CDR1 LNHDA, CDR2 SQIVND (reference sequence). Trimming took 3 bases from V and 7 from J, leaving 15 bases between them. CDR3 coding DNA: TGTGCCAGTAGTATCTTTGGAGGGGCTCACGGGGAGCTGTTTTTT. It codes for CASSIFGGAHGELFF.